The present entry profiles one TCR beta chain with its context. No antigen is known for it. TCRdb analysed the 5' RACE reads with MiXCR anew, one entry per CDR3 protein. Altogether 550,000 to 700,000 distinct CDR3 sequences are present, more than 15% being singletons, with the ten largest covering about 11%. The sample belongs to a study of T-cell memory formation after mild COVID-19. Study information: TCR clusters were largely donor specific.

Findings of the study overall: Memory sampled before infection contained some responding clones, suggesting cross-reactive memory joined. Shrinking CD4+ clones resided mostly in CM and EM, and CD8+ ones in EMRA. A second wave expanding day 15 to 37 was CD4+-biased; contracting clones were balanced.

CDR3 size: 14 residues. Germline-derived CDR1 and CDR2 are DFQATT and SNEGSKA (reference sequence). Deletions cut 5 bases from V and 6 bases from J, with 17 bases between. The receptor was isolated from an adult woman who had mild COVID-19 (a few samples of this study predate the infection). Cell type and time point are not known. Source material: PBMCs or a T cell subset sorted from them (not recorded which). V and J are TRBV20-1 and TRBJ1-5; D is perhaps TRBD1 (5 bases). In DNA form, the CDR3 reads TGCAGTGCTGAACGGATTGGGAGGGGTCAGCCCCAGCATTTT. It is translated as CSAERIGRGQPQHF.